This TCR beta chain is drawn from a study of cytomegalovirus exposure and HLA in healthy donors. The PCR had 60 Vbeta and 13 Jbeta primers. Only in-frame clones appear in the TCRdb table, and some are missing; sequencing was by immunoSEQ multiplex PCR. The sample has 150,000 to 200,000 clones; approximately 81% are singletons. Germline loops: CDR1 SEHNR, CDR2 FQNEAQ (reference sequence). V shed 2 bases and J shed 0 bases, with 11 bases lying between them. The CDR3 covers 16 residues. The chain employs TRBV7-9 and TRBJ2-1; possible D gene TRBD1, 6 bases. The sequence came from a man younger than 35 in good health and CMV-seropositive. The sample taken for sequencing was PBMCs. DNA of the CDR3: TGTGCCAGCAGCTTATTAAGGGGGAGCTCCTACAATGAGCAGTTCTTC. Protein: CASSLLRGSSYNEQFF.